The present entry profiles one T cell receptor (beta chain) with its context. V dropped 5 bases and J dropped 6 bases, with 8 bases sitting between them. Looked up from germline, CDR1 is SEHNR and CDR2 is FQNEAQ (reference sequence). The CDR3 covers 12 residues. Assay: immunoSEQ multiplex PCR; the TCRdb copy retains only in-frame clones and omits some. The sample consists of 75,000 to 100,000 clones, about 86% of them appearing once. The record originates from a study of T cell responses to AZD1222 COVID-19 vaccine. Sequencing used peripheral blood, obtained on day 0 of AZD1222 vaccination. The chain employs TRBV7-9 and TRBJ2-1; D remains unclear. The clonotype comes from an adult in good health. The CDR3 loop is CASSEPLNEQFF. The CDR3, as DNA: TGTGCCAGCAGCGAACCACTCAATGAGCAGTTCTTC.